The 30 T cell receptor beta chains below were found in one sample sequenced in a study of radiotherapy plus CTLA-4 blockade in lung cancer. Profiled with immunoSEQ multiplex PCR; TCRdb holds only in-frame clones, not every one. The sample includes approximately 52,000 clones, 75% to 80% of them seen just once. The specimen comprised peripheral blood, sampled from a patient treated with radiotherapy plus ipilimumab. The receptors were sampled from a human donor with non-small cell lung cancer whose response to radiotherapy plus ipilimumab could not be evaluated.

The gene calls are TRBV7-2 and TRBJ2-5; perhaps TRBD1 as D (6 bases). Deletions cut 5 bases from V and 3 bases from J, with 13 bases between. Germline lookup yields CDR1 SGHTA and CDR2 FQGNSA. This CDR3 is 14 amino acids long. The CDR3, as DNA: TGTGCCAGCAGCCCCCGGGACATTGAAGAGACCCAGTACTTC. Its translation: CASSPRDIEETQYF. The full variable domain, completed using reference TRBV7-2 and TRBJ2-5, is GAGVSQSPSNKVTEKGKDVELRCDPISGHTALYWYRQSLGQGLEFLIYFQGNSAPDKSGLPSDRFSAERTGGSVSTLTIQRTQQEDSAVYLCASSPRDIEETQYFGPGTRLLVL.

V is TRBV6-4 and J is TRBJ2-3; D is possibly TRBD1 (6 bases). CDR3 length: 15 amino acids. From germline, CDR1 is MRHNA and CDR2 SNTAGT. V was shortened by 4 bases and J by 4 bases, with 15 bases between the two germline ends. CDR3 nucleotides: TGTGCCAGCAGTGTTGTAGGGGGTGGTGCAGATACGCAGTATTTT. It specifies CASSVVGGGADTQYF.

This sequence joins TRBV18 and TRBJ2-5; 13 positions agree with TRBD2. The V gene end was trimmed by 3 bases and the J gene end by 4 bases; junction bases not matched to a gene: 5. From germline, CDR1 is KGHSH and CDR2 LQKENI. The CDR3 runs to 16 residues. Here the CDR3 reads CASSPGLAGVVETQYF. The CDR3 DNA reads as TGTGCCAGCTCACCCGGACTAGCGGGGGTGGTAGAGACCCAGTACTTC. Full variable domain (rest looked up from reference TRBV18 and TRBJ2-5): NAGVMQNPRHLVRRRGQEARLRCSPMKGHSHVYWYRQLPEEGLKFMVYLQKENIIDESGMPKERFSAEFPKEGPSILRIQQVVRGDSAAYFCASSPGLAGVVETQYFGPGTRLLVL.

The chain combines TRBV5-1 with TRBJ2-5; D possibly corresponds to TRBD1 (6 bases). V was pared by 0 bases and J by 4 bases, with 13 bases between. The CDR3 has 15 residues. CDR1 is SGHRS, CDR2 YFSETQ, per germline. The CDR3: CASSLAQQGIETQYF. DNA of the CDR3: TGCGCCAGCAGCTTGGCCCAACAGGGTATAGAGACCCAGTACTTC.

The chain recombines TRBV4-3 with TRBJ2-1, with D possibly being TRBD2 (5 bases). Germline-derived CDR1 and CDR2 are LGHNA and YSLEER. The V gene lost 1 base and the J gene lost 6 bases, with 10 bases spanning the gap. The CDR3 length is 14 residues. The CDR3 protein is CASSQVDRGNEQFF. For the CDR3, the DNA is TGCGCCAGCAGCCAAGTCGATCGGGGCAATGAGCAGTTCTTC.

Only a few counts were recorded for this clone. The rearrangement uses TRBV6-6 and TRBJ1-5; D call uncertain. In germline, CDR1 is MNHNY, CDR2 SVGAGI (reference sequence). The CDR3 runs 13 residues. V was pared by 2 bases and J by 4 bases, with 6 bases between. The CDR3 DNA follows: TGTGCCAGCAGTTACAGGGAGAATCAGCCCCAGCATTTT. Translation gives CASSYRENQPQHF.

The CDR3, as DNA: TGCGCCAGCAGCTGGACAGAACAAGAGACCCAGTACTTC. Translated: CASSWTEQETQYF. This chain links TRBV4-1 with TRBJ2-5, with D possibly being TRBD1 (6 bases). The germline CDR1 and CDR2 sequences are MGHRA and YSYEKL. The CDR3 has 13 amino acids. The V and J ends lost 5 bases and 2 bases respectively, with 9 bases between them.

This clone occurred once. CDR3 nucleotides: TGTGCCAGCAGCGGACAGGGATCCGGGGAGCTGTTTTTT. Residues: CASSGQGSGELFF. The chain is built from TRBV2 and TRBJ2-2; 8 bases map to TRBD1. Trimming at V came to 6 bases and at J to 6 bases, leaving 3 bases not matched to a gene. The CDR3 is 13 amino acids. Germline CDR1 and CDR2: SNHLY and FYNNEI. Supplemented by reference TRBV2 and TRBJ2-2, the full variable domain reads EPEVTQTPSHQVTQMGQEVILRCVPISNHLYFYWYRQILGQKVEFLVSFYNNEISEKSEIFDDQFSVERPDGSNFTLKIRSTKLEDSAMYFCASSGQGSGELFFGEGSRLTVL.

The rearrangement uses TRBV5-6 and TRBJ1-5; 7 bases agree with TRBD1. This CDR3 comprises 17 residues. J was trimmed by 0 bases and V by 3 bases; bases with no gene match: 9. Germline loops: CDR1 SGHDT, CDR2 YYEEEE. CDR3 loop: CASSYGVGTVSNQPQHF. The CDR3 nucleotides read TGTGCCAGCAGCTATGGCGTAGGGACAGTTAGCAATCAGCCCCAGCATTTT.

The chain combines TRBV5-4 with TRBJ2-7, with TRBD1 matching over 7 bases. The CDR3 length is 14 residues. The germline CDR1 and CDR2 sequences are SGHNT and YYREEE (reference sequence). V dropped 4 bases and J dropped 2; count of bases not matched to a gene: 6. In DNA form, the CDR3 reads TGTGCCAGCAGCCCTCGACAGGGCACCTACGAGCAGTACTTC. This translates into CASSPRQGTYEQYF. Complete variable domain (other parts from reference TRBV5-4 and TRBJ2-7): ETGVTQSPTHLIKTRGQQVTLRCSSQSGHNTVSWYQQALGQGPQFIFQYYREEENGRGNFPPRFSGLQFPNYSSELNVNALELDDSALYLCASSPRQGTYEQYFGPGTRLTVT.

The chain joins TRBV5-4 to TRBJ2-7, with TRBD2 as a possible D gene (6 bases). Deletions cut 4 bases from V and 0 bases from J, with 8 bases between. CDR1 SGHNT and CDR2 YYREEE come from the germline V gene (reference sequence). CDR3 length: 13 residues. Here the CDR3 reads CASSSGSSYEQYF. Here the CDR3 DNA reads TGTGCCAGCAGCAGCGGGTCCTCCTACGAGCAGTACTTC.

The rearrangement joins TRBV6-1 to TRBJ2-4; TRBD2 is a possible D gene (7 bases). CDR1 is MNHNS and CDR2 is SASEGT in the germline V gene. CDR3 length equals 14 residues. The V end lost 6 bases, the J end lost 9 bases, and 18 bases lay between the germline ends. The CDR3: CASREGGIVTIQYF. In DNA form, the CDR3 reads TGTGCCAGCAGGGAGGGGGGGATAGTAACCATTCAGTACTTC.

The rearrangement joins TRBV7-3 to TRBJ2-3, with 8 nucleotides matching TRBD2. V was clipped by 4 bases and J by 1 base; unmatched bases: 4. This CDR3 spans 15 amino acids. Germline values: CDR1 SGHTA, CDR2 FQGTGA. The CDR3 sequence: CASSSAGAGTDTQYF. The DNA for the CDR3 is TGTGCCAGCAGCTCAGCGGGAGCTGGCACAGATACGCAGTATTTT.

This sequence joins TRBV19 and TRBJ2-7; a weak D match, TRBD2 (5 bases). The CDR3 length is 14 residues. The V and J ends lost 4 bases and 4 bases respectively, with 14 bases between them. Germline V lookup: CDR1 LNHDA, CDR2 SQIVND (reference sequence). DNA of the CDR3: TGTGCCAGTAGTACCGGACTTGGCGGTTACGAGCAGTACTTC. Its protein is CASSTGLGGYEQYF.

The chain couples TRBV9 to TRBJ2-7, with 11 positions matching TRBD2. Germline CDR1 is SGDLS and CDR2 is YYNGEE. The CDR3 covers 15 residues. The V and J ends lost 0 bases and 3 bases, in that order; junction bases with no gene match: 2. The chain's CDR3 is CASSVEGTSGYEQYF. CDR3 in DNA: TGTGCCAGCAGCGTAGAAGGGACTAGCGGCTACGAGCAGTACTTC. The full variable domain, its missing parts supplied by reference TRBV9 and TRBJ2-7, is DSGVTQTPKHLITATGQRVTLRCSPRSGDLSVYWYQQSLDQGLQFLIQYYNGEERAKGNILERFSAQQFPDLHSELNLSSLELGDSALYFCASSVEGTSGYEQYFGPGTRLTVT.

V gene TRBV27 combines with J gene TRBJ1-6, with no clear D. Per germline, CDR1 MNHEY and CDR2 SMNVEV (reference sequence). This CDR3 contains 12 residues. Trimming cost V 3 bases and J 15 bases, with 12 bases left between them. For the CDR3, the DNA is TGTGCCAGCAGTTTTGAGGGCCGGGTCCTCCACTTT. Its protein is CASSFEGRVLHF.

CDR3 sequence (DNA): TGTGCCAGCAGCGTAGACTCAGCGGGAGTTTCCTACGAGCAGTACTTC. It encodes CASSVDSAGVSYEQYF. J is TRBJ2-7 and V is TRBV9; 8 bases fit TRBD2. V trimming: 0 bases; J trimming: 1 base; junction bases outside the gene matches: 6. The CDR3 totals 16 residues. Germline assignment: CDR1 SGDLS and CDR2 YYNGEE.

The genes are TRBV6-4 and TRBJ2-3, with TRBD1 matching 9 bases. Germline V gene sequence: CDR1 MRHNA, CDR2 SNTAGT. The CDR3 consists of 15 residues. The V segment lost 4 bases and the J segment 2 bases; nucleotides outside the gene matches: 4. The CDR3 nucleotides read TGTGCCAGCAGTGGGACAGGGGCCTTCACAGATACGCAGTATTTT. Its translation: CASSGTGAFTDTQYF.

DNA for the CDR3: TGCGCCAGCAGCCACGAAGGGGGACAGGGGGCAATTGAGCAGTTCTTC. This translates into CASSHEGGQGAIEQFF. The rearrangement links TRBV4-3 to TRBJ2-1; 12 nucleotides match TRBD1. This CDR3 has 16 residues. V lost 3 bases, J lost 9 bases, and 9 bases stayed unmatched. Germline loops: CDR1 LGHNA, CDR2 YSLEER.

The chain links TRBV18 to TRBJ1-5, with no clear D. With 6 bases removed from V and 9 bases from J, the gap between germline ends came to 18 bases. Germline lookup yields CDR1 KGHSH and CDR2 LQKENI. This CDR3 is built from 14 residues. CDR3 in amino acids: CASSPRGIEGPQHF. The CDR3 DNA reads TGTGCCAGCTCCCCTCGGGGTATCGAAGGGCCCCAGCATTTT.

This chain links TRBV4-2 with TRBJ1-3; 8 bases align to TRBD1. The germline CDR1 and CDR2 sequences are LGHNA and YNFKEQ. With V trimmed by 2 bases and J by 4 bases, 4 bases remained unmatched. CDR3 size: 15 residues. For the CDR3, the DNA is TGTGCCAGCAGCCAACCACAGGGGGAAGGAAACACCATATATTTT. The encoded protein is CASSQPQGEGNTIYF.

The chain employs TRBV29-1 and TRBJ2-2; 7 bases are a match to TRBD2. The CDR3 contains 13 residues. V shed 2 bases, J shed 6 bases, and the junction held 3 bases outside the gene matches. Looked up from germline, CDR1 is SQVTM and CDR2 is ANQGSEA. The CDR3 protein is CSVEQRGAGELFF. DNA of the CDR3: TGCAGCGTTGAACAGCGGGGAGCCGGGGAGCTGTTTTTT.

The rearrangement uses TRBV2 and TRBJ2-4, with 7 bases matching TRBD2. The CDR3 length is 15 residues. After removal of 1 base from V and 8 bases from J, the junction contained 8 bases not matched to a gene. CDR1 is SNHLY and CDR2 is FYNNEI in the germline V gene. CDR3 in amino acids: CASSEGSGGTDIQYF. The CDR3 nucleotides read TGTGCCAGCAGTGAAGGCTCGGGGGGAACGGACATTCAGTACTTC.

This rearrangement joins TRBV27 to TRBJ2-5; D perhaps matches TRBD2 (7 bases). The end of the DNA fits TRBJ2-7 better, so the J call may be wrong. The CDR3 is made up of 13 amino acids. Germline lookup yields CDR1 MNHEY and CDR2 SMNVEV (reference sequence). The CDR3 nucleotides are TGTGCCAGCAGGAAGGGGGGGTTCCGCGAGCAGTACTTC. This translates into CASRKGGFREQYF.

The chain carries TRBV7-9 and TRBJ2-7; D is ambiguous. Germline CDR1 SEHNR, CDR2 FQNEAQ (reference sequence). V lost 8 bases and J lost 0, with 14 bases in between. This CDR3 comprises 14 residues. This CDR3 is CASGAAQSSYEQYF. DNA of the CDR3: TGTGCCAGCGGTGCGGCCCAAAGCTCCTACGAGCAGTACTTC. The full variable domain, its missing parts supplied by reference TRBV7-9 and TRBJ2-7, is DTGVSQNPRHKITKRGQNVTFRCDPISEHNRLYWYRQTLGQGPEFLTYFQNEAQLEKSRLLSDRFSAERPKGSFSTLEIQRTEQGDSAMYLCASGAAQSSYEQYFGPGTRLTVT.

V and J are TRBV9 and TRBJ2-5; 9 bases are shared with TRBD2. Germline assignment: CDR1 SGDLS and CDR2 YYNGEE. This CDR3 has 15 residues. With 0 bases clipped from V and 4 bases from J, the junction kept 4 bases outside the gene matches. This chain's CDR3 is CASSVGGGVPETQYF. CDR3 DNA sequence: TGTGCCAGCAGCGTAGGCGGGGGGGTCCCAGAGACCCAGTACTTC. Drawing the rest from reference TRBV9 and TRBJ2-5, the complete variable domain is DSGVTQTPKHLITATGQRVTLRCSPRSGDLSVYWYQQSLDQGLQFLIQYYNGEERAKGNILERFSAQQFPDLHSELNLSSLELGDSALYFCASSVGGGVPETQYFGPGTRLLVL.

This sequence joins TRBV7-3 and TRBJ2-5; TRBD2 agrees at 16 bases. The CDR3 extends over 17 amino acids. Per the germline V gene, CDR1 is SGHTA and CDR2 is FQGTGA. J was trimmed by 4 bases and V by 2 bases; bases with no gene match: 4. CDR3 region: CASSLVGLAGGPETQYF. CDR3 bases: TGTGCCAGCAGCTTAGTGGGACTAGCGGGGGGGCCAGAGACCCAGTACTTC. Supplemented by reference TRBV7-3 and TRBJ2-5, the full variable domain reads GAGVSQTPSNKVTEKGKYVELRCDPISGHTALYWYRQSLGQGPEFLIYFQGTGAADDSGLPNDRFFAVRPEGSVSTLKIQRTERGDSAVYLCASSLVGLAGGPETQYFGPGTRLLVL.

This sequence joins TRBV5-1 and TRBJ2-3, with 7 positions matching TRBD2. This CDR3 spans 13 amino acids. Germline CDR1 is SGHRS and CDR2 is YFSETQ. Germline trimming cut 6 bases from V and 4 bases from J; bases unmatched to any gene: 5. The CDR3 is CASTLGGADTQYF. The CDR3 DNA is TGCGCCAGCACCCTGGGAGGGGCAGATACGCAGTATTTT.

V gene TRBV2 combines with J gene TRBJ1-4; 8 nucleotides line up with TRBD1. Trimming took 6 bases from V and 11 from J; bases not matched to a gene: 8. Germline values: CDR1 SNHLY, CDR2 FYNNEI. The CDR3 consists of 13 residues. CDR3: CASRETGGTKLFF. CDR3 nucleotides: TGTGCCAGCAGGGAAACAGGGGGAACGAAACTGTTTTTT. The full variable domain, completed using reference TRBV2 and TRBJ1-4, is EPEVTQTPSHQVTQMGQEVILRCVPISNHLYFYWYRQILGQKVEFLVSFYNNEISEKSEIFDDQFSVERPDGSNFTLKIRSTKLEDSAMYFCASRETGGTKLFFGSGTQLSVL.

In its sample, this clone was seen once. The chain joins TRBV5-1 to TRBJ2-5; 10 positions match TRBD1. Germline CDR1 SGHRS, CDR2 YFSETQ. The CDR3 has 18 amino acids. Germline trimming cut 0 bases from V and 1 base from J; bases unmatched to any gene: 9. The CDR3 spells CASSLAEGQGFGQETQYF. The CDR3 coding sequence is TGCGCCAGCAGCTTGGCCGAGGGACAGGGGTTTGGCCAAGAGACCCAGTACTTC. Full variable domain (remainder filled in from reference TRBV5-1 and TRBJ2-5): KAGVTQTPRYLIKTRGQQVTLSCSPISGHRSVSWYQQTPGQGLQFLFEYFSETQRNKGNFPGRFSGRQFSNSRSEMNVSTLELGDSALYLCASSLAEGQGFGQETQYFGPGTRLLVL.